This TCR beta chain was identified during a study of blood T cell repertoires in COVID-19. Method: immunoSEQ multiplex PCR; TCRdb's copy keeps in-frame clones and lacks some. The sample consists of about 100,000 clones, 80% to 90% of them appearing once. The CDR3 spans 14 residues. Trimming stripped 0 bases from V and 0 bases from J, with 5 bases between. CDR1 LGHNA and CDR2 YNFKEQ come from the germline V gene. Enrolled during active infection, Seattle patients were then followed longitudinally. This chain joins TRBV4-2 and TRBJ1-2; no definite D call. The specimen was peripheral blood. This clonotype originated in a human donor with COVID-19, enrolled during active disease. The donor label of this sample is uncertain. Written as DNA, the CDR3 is TGTGCCAGCAGCCAAGACGGGTCTAACTATGGCTACACCTTC. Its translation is CASSQDGSNYGYTF.